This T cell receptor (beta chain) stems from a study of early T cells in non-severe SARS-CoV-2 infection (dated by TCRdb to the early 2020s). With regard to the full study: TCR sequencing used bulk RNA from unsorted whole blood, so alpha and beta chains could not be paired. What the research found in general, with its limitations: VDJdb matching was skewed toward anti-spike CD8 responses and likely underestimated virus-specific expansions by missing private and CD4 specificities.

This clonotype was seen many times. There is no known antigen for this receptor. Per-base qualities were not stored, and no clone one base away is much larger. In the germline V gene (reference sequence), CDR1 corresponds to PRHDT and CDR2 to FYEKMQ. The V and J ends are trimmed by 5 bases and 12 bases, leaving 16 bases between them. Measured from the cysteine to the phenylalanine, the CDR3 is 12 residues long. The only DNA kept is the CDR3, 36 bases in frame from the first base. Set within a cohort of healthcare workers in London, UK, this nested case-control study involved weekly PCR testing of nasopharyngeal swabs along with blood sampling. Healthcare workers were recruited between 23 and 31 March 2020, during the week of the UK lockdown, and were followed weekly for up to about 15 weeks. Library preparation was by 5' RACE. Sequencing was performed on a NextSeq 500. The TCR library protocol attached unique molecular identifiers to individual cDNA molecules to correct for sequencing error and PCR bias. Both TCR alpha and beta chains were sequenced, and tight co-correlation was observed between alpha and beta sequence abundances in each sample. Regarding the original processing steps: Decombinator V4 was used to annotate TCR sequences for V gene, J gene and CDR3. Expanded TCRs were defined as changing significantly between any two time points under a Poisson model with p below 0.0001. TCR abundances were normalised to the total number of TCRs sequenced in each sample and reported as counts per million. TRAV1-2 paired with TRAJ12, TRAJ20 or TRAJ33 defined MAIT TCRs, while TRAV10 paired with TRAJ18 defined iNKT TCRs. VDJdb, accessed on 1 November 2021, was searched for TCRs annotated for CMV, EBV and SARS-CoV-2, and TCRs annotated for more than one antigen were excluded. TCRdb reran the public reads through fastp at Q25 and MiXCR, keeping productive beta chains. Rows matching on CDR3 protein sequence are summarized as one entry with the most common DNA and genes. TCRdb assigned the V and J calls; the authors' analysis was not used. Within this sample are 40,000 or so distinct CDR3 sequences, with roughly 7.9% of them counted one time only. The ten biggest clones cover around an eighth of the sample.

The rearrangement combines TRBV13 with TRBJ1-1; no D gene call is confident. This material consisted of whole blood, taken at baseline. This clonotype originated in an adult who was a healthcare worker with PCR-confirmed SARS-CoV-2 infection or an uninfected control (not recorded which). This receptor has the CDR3 CASSLRTHETFF. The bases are TGTGCCAGCAGCCTACGGACGCATGAGACTTTCTTT.